These 14 T cell receptor beta chains originate from one sample sequenced in a study of CXCR3-negative and CXCR3-positive naive CD8 T cells. Study-level results: TRB CDR3 hydrophobicity was greater in CXCR3-positive naive cells than in CXCR3-negative naive cells.

cDNA libraries for TRB were generated by 5' RACE incorporating UMI labels. TCRdb re-called the 5' RACE reads and gives one entry per CDR3 protein, without DNA. Seen in this sample are some 150,000 distinct CDR3 sequences; the ten most common clones hold 0.41%. The antigens these receptors bind are not known. The sequenced sample was naive CXCR3+ CD8+ T cells from blood. Regarding subset: CD45RO-CCR7+CD27+CD95- naive CD8+ T cells expressing CXCR3 (TNR3+). These receptor sequences come from a human donor in good health. Some clones in this sample may be carry-over from other donors' samples.

The chain joins TRBV29-1 to TRBJ2-5; the TCRdb call, TRBD2, lacks DNA for checking. Per germline, CDR1 SQVTM and CDR2 ANQGSEA. This CDR3 is built from 13 residues. CDR3 protein: CSVEWEIKETQYF.

The CDR3: CASSFGTGNTEAFF. The chain has TRBV13 and TRBJ1-1. CDR1 is PRHDT and CDR2 is FYEKMQ in the germline V gene (reference sequence). The CDR3 is 14 amino acids.

This chain joins TRBV19 and TRBJ2-7. Germline V gene sequence: CDR1 LNHDA, CDR2 SQIVND (reference sequence). CDR3 length: 14 residues. Here the CDR3 reads CASSIAQRSYEQYF.

The chain couples TRBV2 to TRBJ2-1; TCRdb selects TRBD1, and the lack of DNA leaves this call unchecked. The CDR3 runs 15 residues. Germline-derived CDR1 and CDR2 are SNHLY and FYNNEI. The CDR3 loop reads CASSKDRGSNNEQFF.

The chain combines TRBV29-1 with TRBJ2-7. The CDR3 has 11 residues. CDR1 is SQVTM, CDR2 ANQGSEA, per germline. This chain's CDR3 is CSVPVVGEQYF.

The chain combines TRBV7-2 with TRBJ2-2. Germline V lookup: CDR1 SGHTA, CDR2 FQGNSA. The CDR3 runs to 13 residues. Here the CDR3 reads CASSPLGPGELFF.

The chain uses TRBV5-1 and TRBJ2-7; the D call from TCRdb, TRBD1, cannot be confirmed without DNA. The CDR3 extends over 12 amino acids. Germline V lookup: CDR1 SGHRS, CDR2 YFSETQ. CDR3 amino acids: CASSLGPGEQYF.

V and J are TRBV6-5 and TRBJ2-3. Per the germline V gene, CDR1 is MNHEY and CDR2 is SVGAGI. This CDR3 region has 14 residues. The CDR3 protein is CASSYRTSTDTQYF.

This chain connects TRBV7-8 to TRBJ2-7; the D gene TCRdb calls, TRBD1, cannot be checked with no DNA. This CDR3 spans 12 amino acids. Germline V CDR1 and CDR2: SGHVS, FQNEAQ. The CDR3 is CASSQTGNEQYF.

The chain uses TRBV7-6 and TRBJ2-7; TCRdb designates TRBD1, a call that cannot be tested without DNA. The CDR3 consists of 13 residues. Germline CDR1 reads SGHVS; CDR2 reads FNYEAQ. CDR3 amino acids: CASSPEGRMEQYF.

The chain employs TRBV5-4 and TRBJ2-7; TCRdb returns TRBD1, unconfirmable since there is no DNA. CDR3 length equals 16 residues. The germline CDR1 and CDR2 sequences are SGHNT and YYREEE (reference sequence). The CDR3 sequence is CASSLGFMGAAYEQYF.

The V gene is TRBV5-4, the J gene TRBJ2-2. This CDR3 contains 15 residues. Germline assignment: CDR1 SGHNT and CDR2 YYREEE (reference sequence). CDR3 region: CASSFGQGLTGELFF.

This chain uses TRBV18 with TRBJ2-2. CDR1 and CDR2 (germline): KGHSH, LQKENI. The CDR3 sequence is 16 residues long. CDR3 region: CASSPPHGPNTGELFF. Filled out from reference TRBV18 and TRBJ2-2, the complete variable domain reads NAGVMQNPRHLVRRRGQEARLRCSPMKGHSHVYWYRQLPEEGLKFMVYLQKENIIDESGMPKERFSAEFPKEGPSILRIQQVVRGDSAAYFCASSPPHGPNTGELFFGEGSRLTVL.

This rearrangement joins TRBV7-6 to TRBJ2-7; TCRdb's D call of TRBD2 is untestable without DNA. The germline V gene has CDR1 SGHVS and CDR2 FNYEAQ. The CDR3 extends over 19 amino acids. The CDR3: CASSLVSLAGGPLSYEQYF.